This entry describes one TCR beta chain. These data come from a study of blood T cell repertoires in COVID-19. The protocol was immunoSEQ multiplex PCR, while the TCRdb copy is restricted to in-frame clones and leaves out a portion. Found here are around 270,000 clones, about four fifths of them singletons; the top ten hold 1.5%. V dropped 0 bases and J dropped 3; count of bases not matched to a gene: 2. CDR1 and CDR2 (germline): SGHKS, YYEKEE (reference sequence). This CDR3 has 15 residues. V gene TRBV5-5 combines with J gene TRBJ2-1; 8 positions match TRBD1. The TCR originated in a woman between 40 and 50 years old who had recovered from COVID-19. The sample taken for sequencing was peripheral blood. In DNA, the CDR3 is TGTGCCAGCAGCTTGGGGACAGGGAACTACAATGAGCAGTTCTTC. This translates into CASSLGTGNYNEQFF.